The 28 T cell receptor beta chains below were found in one sample sequenced in a study of blood T cell repertoires in COVID-19 (dated by TCRdb to 2020 to 2021). Libraries were built with the immunoSEQ multiplex PCR assay. TCRdb's version of the immuneACCESS table is confined to in-frame rearrangements and falls short of the full clone set. An unresolved V gene accounts for under half of the shortfall where checked; the remainder is of unknown origin. The sample records 200,000 to 250,000 clones, 82% of which are singletons. The ten top clones hold approximately 8.4% of the sample. Sample: peripheral blood. These receptors came from a woman of 80 years or more with COVID-19, enrolled during active disease.

The rearrangement uses TRBV7-3 and TRBJ2-1; 7 nucleotides agree with TRBD2. The CDR3 covers 16 residues. The V gene's germline CDR1 is SGHTA and CDR2 FQGTGA. J lost 6 bases, V lost 2 bases, and 10 bases had no gene match. CDR3 residues: CASSLGAGLDGNEQFF. CDR3 DNA: TGTGCCAGCAGCTTAGGGGCCGGACTAGATGGCAATGAGCAGTTCTTC. Combining the CDR3 with reference TRBV7-3 and TRBJ2-1 gives the whole variable domain GAGVSQTPSNKVTEKGKYVELRCDPISGHTALYWYRQSLGQGPEFLIYFQGTGAADDSGLPNDRFFAVRPEGSVSTLKIQRTERGDSAVYLCASSLGAGLDGNEQFFGPGTRLTVL.

V gene TRBV18 combines with J gene TRBJ1-6; D call uncertain. V dropped 4 bases and J dropped 8 bases, with 15 bases sitting between them. Germline V gene sequence: CDR1 KGHSH, CDR2 LQKENI. This CDR3 comprises 15 residues. CDR3 in amino acids: CASSQSSARDSPLHF. The CDR3 DNA reads as TGTGCCAGCTCACAAAGCTCAGCCCGGGATTCACCCCTCCACTTT.

V gene TRBV9 combines with J gene TRBJ2-5; weak D call: TRBD1 (6 bases). With 0 bases removed from V and 2 bases from J, the gap between germline ends came to 11 bases. The CDR3 runs 15 residues. Germline V gives CDR1 SGDLS, CDR2 YYNGEE. Here the CDR3 reads CASSVGGTLQETQYF. The DNA of the CDR3 is TGTGCCAGCAGCGTAGGGGGGACACTGCAAGAGACCCAGTACTTC.

Points on this clone: Other DNA sequences in this specimen translate into the identical CDR3. The rearrangement joins TRBV5-1 to TRBJ2-7, with D possibly TRBD1 on 6 matching bases. Germline CDR1 SGHRS, CDR2 YFSETQ. V lost 4 bases to trimming and J lost 1 base, with 9 bases between them. This CDR3 has 13 amino acids. Here the CDR3 reads CASSPGQSYEQYF. Written as DNA, the CDR3 is TGCGCCAGCAGCCCGGGACAATCCTACGAGCAGTACTTC.

The gene calls are TRBV5-1 and TRBJ1-1; 8 bases are a match to TRBD1. With 5 bases clipped from V and 1 base from J, the junction kept 4 bases outside the gene matches. This CDR3 comprises 14 residues. CDR1 and CDR2 (germline): SGHRS, YFSETQ. The CDR3 protein is CASRRQGWNTEAFF. CDR3 DNA sequence: TGCGCCAGCAGAAGACAGGGGTGGAACACTGAAGCTTTCTTT.

The rearrangement uses TRBV6-5 and TRBJ1-5, with D unresolved. Per the germline V gene, CDR1 is MNHEY and CDR2 is SVGAGI. The CDR3 has 13 amino acids. The V and J ends lost 7 bases and 5 bases respectively, with 12 bases between them. Here the CDR3 DNA reads TGTGCCAGCACTCTGGGCCCCCATCAGCCCCAGCATTTT. It yields the protein CASTLGPHQPQHF.

The chain recombines TRBV28 with TRBJ2-1, with D unresolved. CDR1 is MDHEN, CDR2 SYDVKM, per germline. The CDR3 is made up of 13 amino acids. V was shortened by 6 bases and J by 2 bases, with 8 bases between the two germline ends. Here the CDR3 DNA reads TGTGCCAGCAGCCCCTCAGCCTACAATGAGCAGTTCTTC. This encodes CASSPSAYNEQFF. The complete variable domain, with remaining parts taken from reference TRBV28 and TRBJ2-1, reads DVKVTQSSRYLVKRTGEKVFLECVQDMDHENMFWYRQDPGLGLRLIYFSYDVKMKEKGDIPEGYSVSREKKERFSLILESASTNQTSMYLCASSPSAYNEQFFGPGTRLTVL.

The chain links TRBV7-8 to TRBJ1-1, with unresolved D. Deletions cut 5 bases from V and 1 base from J, with 17 bases between. CDR3 size: 16 residues. Germline loops: CDR1 SGHVS, CDR2 FQNEAQ. The CDR3 sequence: CASSRYLGFRNTEAFF. The CDR3 nucleotides read TGTGCCAGCAGCCGTTACTTGGGCTTCCGGAACACTGAAGCTTTCTTT.

This chain connects TRBV28 to TRBJ1-5, with 9 bases fitting TRBD1. With V trimmed by 6 bases and J by 6 bases, 12 bases remained unmatched. Germline loops: CDR1 MDHEN, CDR2 SYDVKM. This CDR3 region has 16 residues. The CDR3 loop is CASRTYRGTGPQPQHF. The CDR3 DNA reads TGTGCCAGCAGGACTTACCGAGGGACAGGGCCTCAGCCCCAGCATTTT.

A remark on this clone: Other DNA sequences in the sample encode the same CDR3. The chain recombines TRBV28 with TRBJ2-1; D not resolved. The germline gives CDR1 MDHEN, CDR2 SYDVKM. V was clipped by 2 bases and J by 3 bases, with 8 bases between them. This CDR3 has 14 residues. CDR3 in DNA: TGTGCCAGCAGTTTAGGTTCGAGCTACAATGAGCAGTTCTTC. Translating it yields CASSLGSSYNEQFF. The full variable domain, completed using reference TRBV28 and TRBJ2-1, is DVKVTQSSRYLVKRTGEKVFLECVQDMDHENMFWYRQDPGLGLRLIYFSYDVKMKEKGDIPEGYSVSREKKERFSLILESASTNQTSMYLCASSLGSSYNEQFFGPGTRLTVL.

This clone is a singleton in its sample. The rearrangement links TRBV15 to TRBJ1-5; D remains ambiguous. CDR1 is LNHNV, CDR2 YYDKDF, per germline (reference sequence). The CDR3 contains 15 residues. V was cut by 1 base and J by 0 bases, with 7 bases left in between. Here the CDR3 reads CATSRGDNSNQPQHF. CDR3 DNA: TGTGCCACCAGCAGAGGAGACAATAGCAATCAGCCCCAGCATTTT.

The gene calls are TRBV6-5 and TRBJ1-3; D remains unclear. The CDR3 has 15 residues. V shed 10 bases and J shed 3 bases, with 19 bases lying between them. Germline-derived CDR1 and CDR2 are MNHEY and SVGAGI. The CDR3 reads CATSRGSSGGNTIYF. The CDR3 DNA sequence: TGTGCCACCAGCCGGGGTTCGTCTGGTGGAAACACCATATATTTT.

The chain recombines TRBV3-1 (or the pseudogene TRBV3-2) with TRBJ1-1; TRBD1 might be the D (6 bases). The V gene lost 7 bases and the J gene lost 4 bases, with 19 bases spanning the gap. CDR1 and CDR2 (germline): LGHDT, YNNKEL (reference sequence). The CDR3 spans 15 residues. CDR3 amino acids: CASTPSQGSFTEAFF. Written as DNA, the CDR3 is TGTGCCAGCACTCCCTCACAGGGATCGTTCACTGAAGCTTTCTTT.

This chain uses TRBV19 with TRBJ1-6; TRBD1 aligns across 7 bases. CDR1 and CDR2 from the germline V gene are LNHDA and SQIVND (reference sequence). This CDR3 contains 15 residues. V dropped 3 bases and J dropped 14; count of bases not matched to a gene: 13. CDR3 nucleotides: TGTGCCAGTAGTATTAAGCAGCAGGGGGGCATCACCCTCCACTTT. Amino acid sequence: CASSIKQQGGITLHF.

The DNA of the CDR3 is TGTGCCAGCAGTTCAGGACAGGGGTCGAGCAATCAGCCCCAGCATTTT. Translation: CASSSGQGSSNQPQHF. The rearrangement uses TRBV28 and TRBJ1-5; TRBD1 matches at 9 bases. V lost 4 bases to trimming and J lost 1 base; unmatched junction nucleotides: 5. The CDR3 runs 16 residues. CDR1 and CDR2 from the germline V gene are MDHEN and SYDVKM.

This clone was seen repeatedly, ten times or more. This chain links TRBV7-9 with TRBJ1-2; D gene ambiguous. Trimming took off 5 bases at V and 5 bases at J, with 12 bases between the two ends. The CDR3 has 13 residues. Germline lookup yields CDR1 SEHNR and CDR2 FQNEAQ (reference sequence). CDR3 in amino acids: CASSPPTGYGYTF. The CDR3 nucleotides are TGTGCCAGCAGCCCCCCGACGGGATATGGCTACACCTTC.

The V call is TRBV7-2, the J call TRBJ2-7; D gene unclear. Trimming took 5 bases from V and 0 from J, leaving 5 bases between them. The CDR3 loop spans 12 amino acids. Germline CDR1 is SGHTA and CDR2 is FQGNSA. CDR3 sequence reads: CASSPNSYEQYF. The DNA of the CDR3 is TGTGCCAGCAGCCCCAACTCCTACGAGCAGTACTTC. The complete variable domain, with remaining parts taken from reference TRBV7-2 and TRBJ2-7, reads GAGVSQSPSNKVTEKGKDVELRCDPISGHTALYWYRQSLGQGLEFLIYFQGNSAPDKSGLPSDRFSAERTGGSVSTLTIQRTQQEDSAVYLCASSPNSYEQYFGPGTRLTVT.

This chain uses TRBV19 with TRBJ1-5; D remains unclear. Between the trimmed V and J ends, which lost 7 bases and 2 bases, there was a span of 15 bases. The germline V gene encodes CDR1 LNHDA and CDR2 SQIVND (reference sequence). The CDR3 runs 15 residues. DNA for the CDR3: TGTGCCAGTACCTTGACGAGGGCCGGCAATCAGCCCCAGCATTTT. It is translated as CASTLTRAGNQPQHF.

The chain recombines TRBV5-1 with TRBJ2-1, with a tentative D call TRBD2 (5 bases). Deletions cut 4 bases from V and 9 bases from J, with 11 bases between. CDR3 length: 12 residues. Germline assignment: CDR1 SGHRS and CDR2 YFSETQ. In nucleotides, the CDR3 is TGCGCCAGCAGCCCCCAGCGGAGTGAGCAGTTCTTC. Protein sequence: CASSPQRSEQFF.

This clone was picked up one time. The V and J genes are TRBV7-2 and TRBJ1-4; D is unresolved. CDR1 is SGHTA and CDR2 is FQGNSA in the germline V gene. Trimming stripped 5 bases from V and 2 bases from J, with 15 bases between. CDR3 length equals 16 residues. CDR3 in DNA: TGTGCCAGCAGCCTGCTGCCTTTAGTGACTAATGAAAAACTGTTTTTT. It encodes CASSLLPLVTNEKLFF.

The CDR3 DNA reads as TGCGCCAGCAGCTTGGCGTCAGGGAAGGGTGGCTACACCTTC. Translating it yields CASSLASGKGGYTF. The chain carries TRBV5-1 and TRBJ1-2, with D possibly TRBD1 on 5 matching bases. Germline assignment: CDR1 SGHRS and CDR2 YFSETQ. Trimming cost V 0 bases and J 7 bases, with 13 bases left between them. The CDR3 runs 14 residues.

This chain joins TRBV19 and TRBJ2-1; 7 bases match TRBD1. Trimming cost V 7 bases and J 6 bases; bases outside gene matches: 15. The CDR3 consists of 16 residues. Germline CDR1 is LNHDA and CDR2 is SQIVND (reference sequence). The CDR3 here is CASTSRTGVRGNEQFF. In nucleotides, the CDR3 is TGTGCCAGTACCTCCCGAACAGGGGTCCGTGGCAATGAGCAGTTCTTC.

V and J are TRBV30 and TRBJ1-6, with 7 positions matching TRBD1. Per the germline V gene, CDR1 is GTSNPN and CDR2 is SVGIG (reference sequence). With V trimmed by 0 bases and J by 10 bases, 6 bases remained unmatched. The CDR3 has 14 residues. The CDR3 sequence is CAWSVSRGESPLHF. The CDR3 DNA is TGTGCCTGGAGTGTAAGCAGGGGGGAATCACCCCTCCACTTT.

The chain combines TRBV4-3 with TRBJ2-3; TRBD2 is a possible D gene (6 bases). From germline, CDR1 is LGHNA and CDR2 YSLEER. This CDR3 contains 15 residues. The V and J ends lost 1 base and 6 bases respectively, with 14 bases between them. CDR3 region: CASSQGPTSRDTQYF. The CDR3 bases are TGCGCCAGCAGCCAAGGACCTACTAGCCGCGATACGCAGTATTTT.

V usage is TRBV7-6 and J usage is TRBJ2-3, with 12 bases identical to TRBD2. J was trimmed by 3 bases and V by 5 bases; bases with no gene match: 12. The CDR3 contains 18 residues. Germline-derived CDR1 and CDR2 are SGHVS and FNYEAQ. CDR3 in DNA: TGTGCCAGCAGCGATCCTGGAAGGACTAGCGGGATAACAGATACGCAGTATTTT. Translation gives CASSDPGRTSGITDTQYF.

The chain has TRBV19 and TRBJ1-4; 8 positions agree with TRBD1. Trimming at V came to 9 bases and at J to 8 bases, leaving 11 bases not matched to a gene. The V gene's germline CDR1 is LNHDA and CDR2 SQIVND (reference sequence). This CDR3 is 14 amino acids long. CDR3 sequence reads: CASKSGGPAEKLFF. In DNA form, the CDR3 reads TGTGCCAGCAAATCAGGGGGCCCGGCGGAAAAACTGTTTTTT.

The chain carries TRBV11-2 and TRBJ1-6, with no clear D. V lost 5 bases, J lost 6 bases, and 14 bases lay in between. This CDR3 region has 15 residues. Germline V lookup: CDR1 SGHAT, CDR2 FQNNGV. CDR3 coding DNA: TGTGCCAGCAGCAGCGGGCCTATAACTAATTCACCCCTCCACTTT. This sequence encodes CASSSGPITNSPLHF. Based on the CDR3 plus reference TRBV11-2 and TRBJ1-6, the full variable domain is EAGVAQSPRYKIIEKRQSVAFWCNPISGHATLYWYQQILGQGPKLLIQFQNNGVVDDSQLPKDRFSAERLKGVDSTLKIQPAKLEDSAVYLCASSSGPITNSPLHFGNGTRLTVT.

This chain uses TRBV3-1 (or the pseudogene TRBV3-2) with TRBJ1-2; D possibly corresponds to TRBD1 (5 bases). CDR3 size: 17 residues. CDR1 is LGHDT and CDR2 is YNNKEL in the germline V gene (reference sequence). Trimming left V 0 bases short and J 0 bases short, with 14 bases between. This chain's CDR3 is CASSQESLQGSNYGYTF. CDR3 bases: TGTGCCAGCAGCCAAGAGTCGCTTCAGGGTTCTAACTATGGCTACACCTTC.